Below, one TCR beta chain is given with its context. Germline values: CDR1 SGHRS, CDR2 YFSETQ. The CDR3 covers 15 residues. J lost 11 bases, V lost 6 bases, and 19 bases had no gene match. This record comes from a study of blood T cell repertoires in COVID-19. The protocol was immunoSEQ multiplex PCR, while the TCRdb copy is restricted to in-frame clones and leaves out a portion. This sample has about 360,000 clones, with about 88% found just once. Seattle cases were enrolled at active infection and followed longitudinally. The sequencing sample was made of peripheral blood. The rearrangement joins TRBV5-1 to TRBJ1-1; 7 bases match TRBD1. This sequence was found in a woman aged 55-70 years with COVID-19, enrolled during active disease. CDR3 loop: CASNLEGGPGTAAFF. CDR3 bases: TGCGCCAGCAACCTAGAGGGCGGCCCCGGGACAGCCGCTTTCTTT.